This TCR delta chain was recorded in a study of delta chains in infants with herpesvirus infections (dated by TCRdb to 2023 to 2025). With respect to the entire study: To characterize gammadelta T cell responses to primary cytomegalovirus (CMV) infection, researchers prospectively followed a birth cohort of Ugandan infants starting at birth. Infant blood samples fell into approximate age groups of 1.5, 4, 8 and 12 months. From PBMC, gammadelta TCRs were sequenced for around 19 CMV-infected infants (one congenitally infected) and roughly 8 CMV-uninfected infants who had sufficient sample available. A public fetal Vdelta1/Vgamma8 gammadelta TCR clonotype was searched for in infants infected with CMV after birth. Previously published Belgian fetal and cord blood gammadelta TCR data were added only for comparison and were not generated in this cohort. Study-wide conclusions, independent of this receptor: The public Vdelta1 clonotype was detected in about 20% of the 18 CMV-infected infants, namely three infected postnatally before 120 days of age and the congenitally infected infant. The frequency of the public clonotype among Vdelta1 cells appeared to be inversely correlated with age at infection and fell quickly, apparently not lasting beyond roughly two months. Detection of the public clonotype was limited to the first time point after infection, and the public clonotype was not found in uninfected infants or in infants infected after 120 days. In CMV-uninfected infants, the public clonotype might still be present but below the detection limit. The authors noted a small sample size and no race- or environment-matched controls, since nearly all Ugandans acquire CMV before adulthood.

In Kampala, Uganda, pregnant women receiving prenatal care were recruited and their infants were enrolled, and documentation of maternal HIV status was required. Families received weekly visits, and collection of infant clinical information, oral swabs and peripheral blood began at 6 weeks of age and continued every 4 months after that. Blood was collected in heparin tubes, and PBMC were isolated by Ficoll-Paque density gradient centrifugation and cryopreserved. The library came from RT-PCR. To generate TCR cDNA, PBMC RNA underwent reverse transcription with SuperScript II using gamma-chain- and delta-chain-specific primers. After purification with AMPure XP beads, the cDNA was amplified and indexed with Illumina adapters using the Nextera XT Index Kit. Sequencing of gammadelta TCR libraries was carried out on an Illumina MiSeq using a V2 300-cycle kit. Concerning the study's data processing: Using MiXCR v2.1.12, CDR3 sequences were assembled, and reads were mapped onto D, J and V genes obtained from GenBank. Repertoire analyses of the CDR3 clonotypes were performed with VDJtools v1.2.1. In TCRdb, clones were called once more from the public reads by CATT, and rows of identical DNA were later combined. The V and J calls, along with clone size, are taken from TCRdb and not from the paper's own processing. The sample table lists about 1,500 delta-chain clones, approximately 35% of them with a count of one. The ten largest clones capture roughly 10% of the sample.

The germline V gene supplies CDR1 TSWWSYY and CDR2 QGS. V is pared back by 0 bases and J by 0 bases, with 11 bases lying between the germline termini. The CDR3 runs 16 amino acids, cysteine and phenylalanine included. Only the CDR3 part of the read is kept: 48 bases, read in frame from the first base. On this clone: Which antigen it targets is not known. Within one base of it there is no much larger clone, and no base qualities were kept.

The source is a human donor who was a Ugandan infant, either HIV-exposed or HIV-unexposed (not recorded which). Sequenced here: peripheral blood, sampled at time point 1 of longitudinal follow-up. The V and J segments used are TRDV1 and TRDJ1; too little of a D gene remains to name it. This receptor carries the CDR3 CALGELDPLYTDKLIF. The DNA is TGTGCTCTTGGGGAACTCGACCCCCTTTACACCGATAAACTCATCTTT.